Listed below are T cell receptor beta chains from one sample, sequenced in a study of T cells in Graves' hyperthyroidism and ophthalmopathy. One entry per CDR3 protein results from TCRdb running MiXCR on the multiplex PCR reads. The sample consists of more than 500,000 distinct CDR3 sequences, 15% to 20% of them appearing once. Sequencing was performed on blood. These receptors were taken from a woman in her 30s with Graves' ophthalmopathy. Each CDR3 is given with its conserved first and last residue. The D gene is left open where the match is weak. Clone size is not always given. Where it is, it says once, few, many or a class for expanded clones.

v_gene: TRBV6-5; j_gene: TRBJ2-1; abundance: many; d_gene: TRBD2; CDR3nt: TGTGCCAGCAGTTACGGGTCTAGCGGGAGGAATGAGCAGTTCTTC; CDR3aa: CASSYGSSGRNEQFF
v_gene: TRBV6-1; j_gene: TRBJ1-4; abundance: many; d_gene: -; CDR3nt: TGTGCCAGCAGTGAATTCCAGGGAATTCGGGAAAAACTGTTTTTT; CDR3aa: CASSEFQGIREKLFF
v_gene: TRBV6-2/TRBV6-3; j_gene: TRBJ2-7; abundance: many; d_gene: TRBD2; CDR3nt: TGTGCCAGCAGACTAGCGGGACTAGTCGAGCAGTACTTC; CDR3aa: CASRLAGLVEQYF
v_gene: TRBV20-1; j_gene: TRBJ2-1; abundance: many; d_gene: -; CDR3nt: TGCAGTGCTAGAGATTGGTTGGTTAATGAGCAGTTCTTC; CDR3aa: CSARDWLVNEQFF
v_gene: TRBV27; j_gene: TRBJ2-1; abundance: many; d_gene: -; CDR3nt: TGTGCCAGCAGTTTTTTCGGGAGAGGGGACAATGAGCAGTTCTTC; CDR3aa: CASSFFGRGDNEQFF
v_gene: TRBV7-3; j_gene: TRBJ2-5; abundance: many; d_gene: -; CDR3nt: TGTGCCAGCAGCTTAAACGGCCAGGCGCAAGAGACCCAGTACTTC; CDR3aa: CASSLNGQAQETQYF
v_gene: TRBV11-2; j_gene: TRBJ1-3; abundance: many; d_gene: -; CDR3nt: TGTGCCAGCACCGCCATAGGACACGTACTCTCTGGAAACACCATATATTTT; CDR3aa: CASTAIGHVLSGNTIYF
v_gene: TRBV10-2; j_gene: TRBJ2-7; abundance: -; d_gene: TRBD2; CDR3nt: TGCGCCAGCCAGACTAGCGGGATGACCTACGAGCAGTACTTC; CDR3aa: CASQTSGMTYEQYF
v_gene: TRBV28; j_gene: TRBJ2-6; abundance: many; d_gene: -; CDR3nt: TGTGCCAGCAGGGGGACATGGAGCTCTGGGGCCAACGTCCTGACTTTC; CDR3aa: CASRGTWSSGANVLTF
v_gene: TRBV7-8; j_gene: TRBJ2-1; abundance: -; d_gene: TRBD2; CDR3nt: TGTGCCAGCAGCAAACTAGCGGGAGGGAGTGAGCAGTTCTTC; CDR3aa: CASSKLAGGSEQFF
v_gene: TRBV18; j_gene: TRBJ2-6; abundance: -; d_gene: -; CDR3nt: TGTGCCAGCTCACCAAGTACAGGGCTACCCTCTGGGGCCAACGTCCTGACTTTC; CDR3aa: CASSPSTGLPSGANVLTF
v_gene: TRBV3-1; j_gene: TRBJ1-1; abundance: many; d_gene: -; CDR3nt: TGTGCCAGCAGCCAAGGTCGGACAGTGAACACTGAAGCTTTCTTT; CDR3aa: CASSQGRTVNTEAFF